These T cell receptor beta chains were read from a single sample in a study of blood T cell repertoires in COVID-19. Generated by immunoSEQ multiplex PCR, the TCRdb table keeps only in-frame clones and is missing some. The profile shows around 35,000 clones, approximately 85% of them singletons. Sequencing was performed on peripheral blood. The receptor source for this set is a human donor in a cohort sampled during active COVID-19. CDR3s include the opening cysteine and the closing phenylalanine or tryptophan. The D gene is left open where the match is weak. For some rows the clone size is stated as once, few or many, or as a class when expanded; others skip it.

TRBJ1-5 | few | TRBD1 | TRBV29-1 | CSVGTGSNQPQHF | TGCAGCGTTGGGACAGGTAGCAATCAGCCCCAGCATTTT
TRBJ2-1 | . | . | TRBV7-2 | CASSIGSSYNEQFF | TGTGCCAGCAGCATCGGGAGCTCCTACAATGAGCAGTTCTTC
TRBJ2-1 | . | TRBD2 | TRBV19 | CASSIGSGRGNEQFF | TGTGCCAGTAGTATAGGTAGCGGGAGAGGCAATGAGCAGTTCTTC
TRBJ2-3 | . | TRBD1 | TRBV6-5 | CASIDRGSTDTQYF | TGTGCCAGCATCGACAGGGGAAGCACAGATACGCAGTATTTT
TRBJ2-2 | . | . | TRBV18 | CASSPQGVNTGELFF | TGTGCCAGCTCACCCCAAGGAGTGAACACCGGGGAGCTGTTTTTT
TRBJ2-5 | . | . | TRBV18 | CASSPLGGETQYF | TGTGCCAGCTCACCACTGGGAGGAGAGACCCAGTACTTC
TRBJ2-1 | . | TRBD1 | TRBV4-2 | CASSQMTGFGGYNEQFF | TGTGCCAGCAGCCAAATGACAGGGTTTGGGGGCTACAATGAGCAGTTCTTC
TRBJ2-7 | . | . | TRBV21-1 | CASSKSTSGSLYEQYF | TGTGCCAGCAGCAAGTCGACTAGCGGGAGTTTGTACGAGCAGTACTTC
TRBJ2-7 | once | . | TRBV28 | CASSPTPGQPGSYEQYF | TGTGCCAGCAGCCCCACCCCCGGACAGCCTGGCTCCTACGAGCAGTACTTC
TRBJ1-1 | once | . | TRBV2 | CASTEEVRAFF | TGTGCCAGCACCGAAGAGGTTAGGGCTTTCTTT
TRBJ2-7 | . | . | TRBV5-4 | CASSSGGELPYEQYF | TGTGCCAGCAGCTCCGGAGGAGAGTTACCCTACGAGCAGTACTTC
TRBJ2-5 | . | TRBD2 | TRBV5-1 | CASSFSGGQETQYF | TGCGCCAGCAGCTTCTCGGGGGGGCAAGAGACCCAGTACTTC
TRBJ2-3 | . | . | TRBV5-1 | CASSPTPSSPDTQYF | TGCGCCAGCAGCCCGACTCCGAGCAGTCCAGATACGCAGTATTTT
TRBJ1-1 | . | TRBD1 | TRBV4-2 | CASSQEPTRTQGMNTEAFF | TGTGCCAGCAGCCAAGAACCCACCCGTACACAGGGGATGAACACTGAAGCTTTCTTT
TRBJ1-1 | . | . | TRBV5-6 | CASSLGTLNTEAFF | TGTGCCAGCAGCTTGGGTACACTGAACACTGAAGCTTTCTTT
TRBJ2-5 | . | TRBD1 | TRBV10-2 | CASRKRTGVETQYF | TGCGCCAGCAGAAAAAGGACAGGGGTCGAGACCCAGTACTTC
TRBJ2-3 | . | TRBD2 | TRBV7-9 | CASSYSSGSTDTQYF | TGTGCCAGCAGTTACTCTAGCGGTAGCACAGATACGCAGTATTTT
TRBJ2-7 | . | . | TRBV18 | CASSRGLQEQYF | TGTGCCAGCTCACGCGGTTTGCAGGAGCAGTACTTC
TRBJ2-3 | . | . | TRBV28 | CASSTPEIAVTTDTQYF | TGTGCCAGCAGTACGCCGGAAATAGCGGTTACCACAGATACGCAGTATTTT
TRBJ2-1 | . | . | TRBV9 | CASSVDIFGASSYNEQFF | TGTGCCAGCAGCGTAGATATCTTTGGAGCGAGCTCCTACAATGAGCAGTTCTTC
TRBJ1-3 | few | . | TRBV18 | CASSPESSGNTIYF | TGTGCCAGCTCACCAGAGAGCTCTGGAAACACCATATATTTT
TRBJ2-2 | . | TRBD1 | TRBV2 | CASIGQGSGELFF | TGTGCCAGCATTGGACAGGGGTCCGGGGAGCTGTTTTTT
TRBJ1-5 | . | . | TRBV20-1 | CSASLPGVGTRQPQHF | TGCAGTGCTAGTTTACCAGGGGTAGGAACGAGACAGCCCCAGCATTTT
TRBJ2-1 | . | . | TRBV10-3 | CAISESIGAGPKEQFF | TGTGCCATCAGTGAGTCGATTGGGGCCGGGCCAAAGGAGCAGTTCTTC
TRBJ2-7 | . | . | TRBV28 | CASRLGGAFEQYF | TGTGCCAGCAGACTAGGAGGGGCTTTCGAGCAGTACTTC
TRBJ1-1 | few | TRBD1 | TRBV2 | CASSYRGGGTEAFF | TGTGCCAGCAGTTACAGGGGGGGCGGCACTGAAGCTTTCTTT
TRBJ2-2 | . | TRBD2 | TRBV7-3 | CASSYAVAGGPGELFF | TGTGCCAGCAGCTACGCAGTAGCGGGGGGCCCCGGGGAGCTGTTTTTT
TRBJ2-1 | few | . | TRBV28 | CASTTMEGQSNEQFF | TGTGCCAGCACCACAATGGAGGGTCAGAGCAATGAGCAGTTCTTC
TRBJ2-7 | . | . | TRBV2 | CASGGTGFVYEQYF | TGTGCCAGCGGGGGAACAGGGTTCGTTTACGAGCAGTACTTC
TRBJ2-7 | . | . | TRBV28 | CASKPQGEQYF | TGTGCCAGCAAGCCGCAGGGCGAGCAGTACTTC
TRBJ2-3 | . | TRBD2 | TRBV19 | CASSFTSGRIDTQYF | TGTGCCAGTAGTTTCACTAGCGGGAGAATAGATACGCAGTATTTT
TRBJ2-5 | . | . | TRBV5-4 | CASSFNAGVQETQYF | TGTGCCAGCAGCTTCAATGCAGGGGTTCAAGAGACCCAGTACTTC
TRBJ2-5 | . | . | TRBV28 | CASREGGGTPETQYF | TGTGCCAGCAGAGAAGGAGGGGGCACACCCGAGACCCAGTACTTC
TRBJ1-1 | once | . | TRBV19 | CASNQGTGTEAFF | TGTGCCAGTAATCAGGGGACGGGCACTGAAGCTTTCTTT
TRBJ2-4 | . | . | TRBV19 | CASSIDGGGSDLAKNIQYF | TGTGCCAGTAGTATTGATGGCGGAGGTAGCGATTTAGCCAAAAACATTCAGTACTTC